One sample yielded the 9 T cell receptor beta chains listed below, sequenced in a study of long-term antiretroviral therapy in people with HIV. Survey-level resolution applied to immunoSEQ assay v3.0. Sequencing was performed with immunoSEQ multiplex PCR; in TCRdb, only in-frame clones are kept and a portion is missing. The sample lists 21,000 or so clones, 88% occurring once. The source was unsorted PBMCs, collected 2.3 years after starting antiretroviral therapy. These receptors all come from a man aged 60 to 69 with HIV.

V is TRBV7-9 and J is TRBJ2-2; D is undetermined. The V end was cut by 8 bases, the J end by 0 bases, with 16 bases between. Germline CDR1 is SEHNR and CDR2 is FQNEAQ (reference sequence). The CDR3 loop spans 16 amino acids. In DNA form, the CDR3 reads TGTGCCAGCGGAGCTTTGATGACTTCGAACACCGGGGAGCTGTTTTTT. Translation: CASGALMTSNTGELFF.

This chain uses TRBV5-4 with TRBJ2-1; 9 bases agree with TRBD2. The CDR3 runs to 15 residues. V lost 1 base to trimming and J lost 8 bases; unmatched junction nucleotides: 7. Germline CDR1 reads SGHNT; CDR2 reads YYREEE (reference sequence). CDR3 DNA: TGTGCCAGCAGCTTGCATAGCGGGAGATGGGATGAGCAGTTCTTC. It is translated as CASSLHSGRWDEQFF.

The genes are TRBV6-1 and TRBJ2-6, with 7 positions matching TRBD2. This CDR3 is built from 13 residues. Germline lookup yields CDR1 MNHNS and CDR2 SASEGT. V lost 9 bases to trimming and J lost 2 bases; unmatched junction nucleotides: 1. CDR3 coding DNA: TGTGCCAGTGGGAGGGCTGGGGCCAACGTCCTGACTTTC. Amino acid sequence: CASGRAGANVLTF.

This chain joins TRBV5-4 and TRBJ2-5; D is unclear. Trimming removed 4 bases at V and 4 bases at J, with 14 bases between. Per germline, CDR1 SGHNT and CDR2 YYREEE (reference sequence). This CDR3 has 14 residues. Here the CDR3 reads CASSGLGLGETQYF. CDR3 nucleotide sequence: TGTGCCAGCAGCGGGTTAGGGTTGGGAGAGACCCAGTACTTC.

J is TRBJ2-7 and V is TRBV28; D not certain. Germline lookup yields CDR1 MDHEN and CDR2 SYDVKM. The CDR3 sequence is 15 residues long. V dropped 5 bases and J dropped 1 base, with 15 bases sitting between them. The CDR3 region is CASSVLLLGSYEQYF. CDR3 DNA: TGTGCCAGCAGTGTACTCTTATTGGGTTCCTACGAGCAGTACTTC.

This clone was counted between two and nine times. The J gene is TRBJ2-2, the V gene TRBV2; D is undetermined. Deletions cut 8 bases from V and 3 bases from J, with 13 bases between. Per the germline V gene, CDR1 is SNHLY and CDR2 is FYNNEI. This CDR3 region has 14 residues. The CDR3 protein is CASGVGEHTGELFF. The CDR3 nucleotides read TGTGCCAGCGGCGTTGGAGAGCACACCGGGGAGCTGTTTTTT.

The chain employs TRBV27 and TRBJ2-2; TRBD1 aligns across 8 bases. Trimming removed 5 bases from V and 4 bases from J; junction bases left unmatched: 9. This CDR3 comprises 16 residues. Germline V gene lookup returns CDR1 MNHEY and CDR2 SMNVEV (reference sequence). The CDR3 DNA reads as TGTGCCAGCAGTCCCCGACAGGGGCGAGGCACCGGGGAGCTGTTTTTT. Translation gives CASSPRQGRGTGELFF.

Here the CDR3 DNA reads TGTGCCAGCAGCGTAGGACAGGGGTTCGGAAAACTGTTTTTT. This encodes CASSVGQGFGKLFF. The V and J genes are TRBV9 and TRBJ1-4; TRBD1 agrees at 8 bases. The J segment lost 10 bases and the V segment lost 0 bases, leaving 5 bases of the junction unmatched. The CDR3 sequence is 14 residues long. Germline V gives CDR1 SGDLS, CDR2 YYNGEE.

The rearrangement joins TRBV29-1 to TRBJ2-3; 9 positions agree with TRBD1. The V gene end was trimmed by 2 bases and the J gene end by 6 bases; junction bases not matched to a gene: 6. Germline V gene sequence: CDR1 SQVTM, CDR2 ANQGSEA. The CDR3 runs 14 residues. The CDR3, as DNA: TGCAGCGTTGAATACCGGGACAGGGTTGATACGCAGTATTTT. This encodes CSVEYRDRVDTQYF.